These 3 T cell receptor beta chains were all obtained from the same sample, sequenced in a study of cytomegalovirus exposure and HLA in healthy donors. Researchers ran the PCR with 60 Vbeta and 13 Jbeta primers. Here immunoSEQ multiplex PCR was the method, and the copy in TCRdb shows in-frame clones only, minus some. The sample has about 43,000 clones; roughly 77% are singletons. Sample: PBMCs. These receptors were obtained from a man younger than 45 in good health and CMV-seronegative.

The V gene is TRBV4-1, the J gene TRBJ2-6, with D perhaps matching TRBD2 (6 bases). CDR3 length equals 16 residues. CDR1 is MGHRA and CDR2 is YSYEKL in the germline V gene. Trimming shortened V by 0 bases and J by 0 bases, and 6 bases separated the two germline ends. CDR3 DNA sequence: TGCGCCAGCAGCCAAGACGGGAGCTCTGGGGCCAACGTCCTGACTTTC. Residues: CASSQDGSSGANVLTF.

The chain combines TRBV27 with TRBJ2-1, with 10 positions matching TRBD2. Per germline, CDR1 MNHEY and CDR2 SMNVEV (reference sequence). The junction had 12 bases not matched to a gene; V was cut back by 1 base and J by 6 bases. The CDR3 contains 18 residues. The CDR3 DNA is TGTGCCAGCAGTTTATTGATCACTAGCGGGGTAGTCGGCAATGAGCAGTTCTTC. Translating it yields CASSLLITSGVVGNEQFF.

V gene TRBV19 combines with J gene TRBJ2-7; D is uncertain. This CDR3 region has 15 residues. CDR1 is LNHDA and CDR2 is SQIVND in the germline V gene (reference sequence). The V end lost 0 bases, the J end lost 3 bases, and 12 bases lay between the germline ends. The CDR3 DNA reads TGTGCCAGTAGTATAGATAGCCAAACTAACTACGAGCAGTACTTC. It yields the protein CASSIDSQTNYEQYF.